The entry below describes one T cell receptor beta chain. Donors were grouped by their self-reported clinical history. Data came from immunoSEQ multiplex PCR; TCRdb stores just in-frame clones and leaves some out. This table holds about 310,000 clones, around nine tenths found once. The sample comes from a study of blood T cell repertoires in COVID-19. This CDR3 is 15 amino acids long. Looked up from germline, CDR1 is SGHRS and CDR2 is YFSETQ. V lost 4 bases to trimming and J lost 3 bases; unmatched junction nucleotides: 7. The origin of this receptor is a man between 60 and 75 years old who had recovered from COVID-19. Source material: PBMCs or T cells enriched from blood (not recorded which). The chain uses TRBV5-1 and TRBJ1-3, with 7 positions matching TRBD1. The CDR3 is CASSRDRVNGNTIYF. DNA of the CDR3: TGCGCCAGCAGCCGAGACAGGGTCAATGGAAACACCATATATTTT.